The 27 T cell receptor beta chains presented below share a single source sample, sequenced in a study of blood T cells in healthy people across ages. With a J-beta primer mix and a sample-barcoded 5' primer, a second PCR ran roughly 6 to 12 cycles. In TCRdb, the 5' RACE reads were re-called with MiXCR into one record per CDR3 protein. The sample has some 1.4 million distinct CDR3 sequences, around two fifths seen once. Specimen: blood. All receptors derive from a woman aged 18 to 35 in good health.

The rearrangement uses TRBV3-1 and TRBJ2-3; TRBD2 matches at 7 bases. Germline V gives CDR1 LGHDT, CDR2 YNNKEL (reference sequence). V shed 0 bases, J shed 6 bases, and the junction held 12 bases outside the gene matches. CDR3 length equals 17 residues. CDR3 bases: TGTGCCAGCAGCCAAGATCCGGGCGGGGGAACACAGGATACGCAGTATTTT. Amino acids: CASSQDPGGGTQDTQYF.

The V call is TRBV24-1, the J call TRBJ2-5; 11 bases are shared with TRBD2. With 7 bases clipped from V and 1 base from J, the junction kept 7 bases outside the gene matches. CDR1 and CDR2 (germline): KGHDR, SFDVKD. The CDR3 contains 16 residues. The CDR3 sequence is CATSDPGTSGQETQYF. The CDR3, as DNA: TGTGCCACCAGCGACCCCGGGACTAGCGGCCAAGAGACCCAGTACTTC.

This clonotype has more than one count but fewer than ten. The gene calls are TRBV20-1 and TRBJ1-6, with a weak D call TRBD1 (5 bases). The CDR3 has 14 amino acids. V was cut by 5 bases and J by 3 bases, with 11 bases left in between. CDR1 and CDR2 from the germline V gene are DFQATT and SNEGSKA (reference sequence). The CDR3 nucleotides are TGCAGTGCTCAACAGGAGAACTATAATTCACCCCTCCACTTT. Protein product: CSAQQENYNSPLHF.

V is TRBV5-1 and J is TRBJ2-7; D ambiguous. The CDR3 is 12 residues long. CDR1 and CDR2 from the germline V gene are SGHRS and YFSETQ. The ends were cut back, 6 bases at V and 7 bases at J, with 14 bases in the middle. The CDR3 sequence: CASKGAYNEQYF. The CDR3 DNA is TGCGCCAGCAAGGGTGCGTACAATGAGCAGTACTTC.

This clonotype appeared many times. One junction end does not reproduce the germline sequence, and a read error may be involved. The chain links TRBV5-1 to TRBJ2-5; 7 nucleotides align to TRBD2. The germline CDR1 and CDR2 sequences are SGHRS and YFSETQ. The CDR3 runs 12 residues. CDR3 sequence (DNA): TGTGCCAGCAGCCCGGGGGGAGAGACCCAGTACTTC. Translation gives CASSPGGETQYF. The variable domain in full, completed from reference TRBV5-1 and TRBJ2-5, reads KAGVTQTPRYLIKTRGQQVTLSCSPISGHRSVSWYQQTPGQGLQFLFEYFSETQRNKGNFPGRFSGRQFSNSRSEMNVSTLELGDSALYLCASSPGGETQYFGPGTRLLVL.

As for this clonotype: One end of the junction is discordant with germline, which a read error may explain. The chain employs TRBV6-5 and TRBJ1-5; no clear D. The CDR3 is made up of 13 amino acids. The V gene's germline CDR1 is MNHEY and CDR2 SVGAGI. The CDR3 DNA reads TGTACCAGCAGCCCCCTAAAAGGCCAGCCCCAGCATTTT. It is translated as CTSSPLKGQPQHF.

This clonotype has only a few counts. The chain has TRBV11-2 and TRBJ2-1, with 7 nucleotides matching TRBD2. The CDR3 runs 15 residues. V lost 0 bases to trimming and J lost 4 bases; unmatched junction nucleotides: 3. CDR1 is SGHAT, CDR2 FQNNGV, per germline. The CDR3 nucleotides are TGTGCCAGCAGCTTAGACCCGGGAGGATACAATGAGCAGTTCTTC. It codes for CASSLDPGGYNEQFF. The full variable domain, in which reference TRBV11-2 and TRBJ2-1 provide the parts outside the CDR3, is EAGVAQSPRYKIIEKRQSVAFWCNPISGHATLYWYQQILGQGPKLLIQFQNNGVVDDSQLPKDRFSAERLKGVDSTLKIQPAKLEDSAVYLCASSLDPGGYNEQFFGPGTRLTVL.

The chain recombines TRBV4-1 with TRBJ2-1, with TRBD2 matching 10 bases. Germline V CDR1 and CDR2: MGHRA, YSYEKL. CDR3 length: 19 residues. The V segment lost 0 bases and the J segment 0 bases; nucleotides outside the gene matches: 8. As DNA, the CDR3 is TGCGCCAGCAGCCAAGATCCACTAGCGGGAACCCCCTCCTACAATGAGCAGTTCTTC. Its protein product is CASSQDPLAGTPSYNEQFF.

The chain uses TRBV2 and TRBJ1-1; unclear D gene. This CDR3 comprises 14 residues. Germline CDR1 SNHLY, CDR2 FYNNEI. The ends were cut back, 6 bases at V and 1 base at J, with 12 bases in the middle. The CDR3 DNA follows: TGTGCCAGCAGAGAGGAAAGATCGAACACTGAAGCTTTCTTT. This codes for CASREERSNTEAFF.

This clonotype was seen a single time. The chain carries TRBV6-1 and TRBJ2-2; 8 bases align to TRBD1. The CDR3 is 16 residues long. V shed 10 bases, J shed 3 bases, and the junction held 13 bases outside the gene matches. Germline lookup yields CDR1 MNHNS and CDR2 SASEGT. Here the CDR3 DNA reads TGTGCCACCCCACTTGACAGGGGTTGGGACACCGGGGAGCTGTTTTTT. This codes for CATPLDRGWDTGELFF.

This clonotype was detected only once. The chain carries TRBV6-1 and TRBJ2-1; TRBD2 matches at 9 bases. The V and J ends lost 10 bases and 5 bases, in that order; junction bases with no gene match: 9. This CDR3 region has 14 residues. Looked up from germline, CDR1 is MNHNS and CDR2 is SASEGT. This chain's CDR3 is CATTGRGGHNEQFF. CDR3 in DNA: TGTGCCACTACCGGGCGGGGGGGGCACAATGAGCAGTTCTTC.

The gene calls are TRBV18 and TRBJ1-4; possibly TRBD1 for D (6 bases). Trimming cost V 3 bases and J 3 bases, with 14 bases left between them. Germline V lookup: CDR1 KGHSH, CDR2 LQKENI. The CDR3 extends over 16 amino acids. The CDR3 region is CASSPNTRGANEKLFF. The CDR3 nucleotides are TGTGCCAGCTCACCCAATACCAGGGGAGCTAATGAAAAACTGTTTTTT.

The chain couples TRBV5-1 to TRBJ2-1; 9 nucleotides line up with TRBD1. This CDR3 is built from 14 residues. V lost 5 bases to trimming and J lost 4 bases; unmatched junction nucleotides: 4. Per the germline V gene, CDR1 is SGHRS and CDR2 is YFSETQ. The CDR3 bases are TGCGCCAGCAGTATCGGGACAGGGTACAATGAGCAGTTCTTC. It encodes CASSIGTGYNEQFF.

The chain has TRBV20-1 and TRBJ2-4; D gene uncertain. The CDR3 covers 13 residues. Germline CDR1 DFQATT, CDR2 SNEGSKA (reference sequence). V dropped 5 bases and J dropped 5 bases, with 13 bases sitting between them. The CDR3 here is CSAWNYRENIQYF. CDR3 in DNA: TGCAGTGCTTGGAACTACAGAGAAAACATTCAGTACTTC.

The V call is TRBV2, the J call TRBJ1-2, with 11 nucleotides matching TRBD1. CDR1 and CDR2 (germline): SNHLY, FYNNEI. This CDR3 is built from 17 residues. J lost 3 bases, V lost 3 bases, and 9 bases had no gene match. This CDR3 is CASSDGPDRGQYYGYTF. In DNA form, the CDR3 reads TGTGCCAGCAGTGACGGGCCGGACAGGGGGCAATACTATGGCTACACCTTC.

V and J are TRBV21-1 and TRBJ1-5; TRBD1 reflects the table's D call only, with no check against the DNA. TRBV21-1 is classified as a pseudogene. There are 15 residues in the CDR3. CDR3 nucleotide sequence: TGTGCCAGCACCAAAGAAGGGGCAGAGGATCAGCCCCAGCATTTT. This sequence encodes CASTKEGAEDQPQHF.

The CDR3 loop is CASSLRESSSTDTQYF. DNA for the CDR3: TGTGCCAGCAGTTTAAGGGAATCTAGCAGCACAGATACGCAGTATTTT. This chain uses TRBV28 with TRBJ2-3, with TRBD2 as a possible D gene (5 bases). This CDR3 comprises 16 residues. Germline V gives CDR1 MDHEN, CDR2 SYDVKM. V lost 2 bases, J lost 0 bases, and 12 bases lay in between.

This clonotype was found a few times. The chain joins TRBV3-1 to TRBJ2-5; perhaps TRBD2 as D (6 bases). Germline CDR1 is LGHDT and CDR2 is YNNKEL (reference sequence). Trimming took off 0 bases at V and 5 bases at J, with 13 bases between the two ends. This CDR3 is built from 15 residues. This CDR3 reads CASSQDWGREETQYF. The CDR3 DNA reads TGTGCCAGCAGCCAAGATTGGGGACGGGAGGAGACCCAGTACTTC.

The CDR3 reads CASSDQNWSPGYTF. The DNA of the CDR3 is TGTGCCAGCAGTGACCAAAATTGGTCTCCTGGCTACACCTTC. The rearrangement links TRBV6-1 to TRBJ1-2; D not certain. The CDR3 is 14 amino acids. Germline CDR1 reads MNHNS; CDR2 reads SASEGT. V lost 3 bases and J 7 bases, leaving 15 bases between the germline ends.

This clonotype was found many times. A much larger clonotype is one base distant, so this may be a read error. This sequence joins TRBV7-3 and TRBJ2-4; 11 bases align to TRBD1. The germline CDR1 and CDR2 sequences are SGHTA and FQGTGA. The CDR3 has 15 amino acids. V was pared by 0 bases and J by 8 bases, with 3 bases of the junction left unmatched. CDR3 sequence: CASSLTRDRGDIQYF. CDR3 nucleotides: TGTGCCAGCAGCTTAACTAGGGACAGGGGGGACATTCAGTACTTC.

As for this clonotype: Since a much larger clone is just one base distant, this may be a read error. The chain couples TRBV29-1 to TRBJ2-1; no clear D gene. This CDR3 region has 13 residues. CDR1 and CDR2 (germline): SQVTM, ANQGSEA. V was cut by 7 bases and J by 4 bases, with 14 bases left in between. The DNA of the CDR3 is TGCAGCGCCTTTGCGCCCGGATACAATGAGCAGTTCTTC. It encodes CSAFAPGYNEQFF.

The CDR3 is CASSPGDRTDTQYF. The CDR3 DNA is TGTGCCAGCAGCCCGGGGGACAGGACAGATACGCAGTATTTT. The rearrangement joins TRBV3-1 to TRBJ2-3; 8 bases are shared with TRBD1. Per the germline V gene, CDR1 is LGHDT and CDR2 is YNNKEL (reference sequence). The junction had 3 bases not matched to a gene; V was cut back by 4 bases and J by 3 bases. This CDR3 contains 14 residues.

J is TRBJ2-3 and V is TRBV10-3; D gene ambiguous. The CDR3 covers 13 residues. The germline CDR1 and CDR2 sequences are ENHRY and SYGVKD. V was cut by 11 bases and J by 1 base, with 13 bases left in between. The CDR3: CAASPTGTDTQYF. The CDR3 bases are TGTGCCGCCAGTCCCACCGGCACAGATACGCAGTATTTT.

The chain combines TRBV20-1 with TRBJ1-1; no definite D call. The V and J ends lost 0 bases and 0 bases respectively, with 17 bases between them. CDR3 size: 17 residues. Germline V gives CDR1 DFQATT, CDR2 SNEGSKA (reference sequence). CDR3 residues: CSARDPRSASMNTEAFF. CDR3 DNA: TGCAGTGCTAGAGATCCCCGGTCTGCTAGCATGAACACTGAAGCTTTCTTT.

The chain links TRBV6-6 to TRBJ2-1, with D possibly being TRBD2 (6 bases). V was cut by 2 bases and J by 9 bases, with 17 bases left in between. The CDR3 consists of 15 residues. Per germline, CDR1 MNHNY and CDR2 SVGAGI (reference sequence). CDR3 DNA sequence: TGTGCCAGCAGTTACACGGCAGGGAGGATAGGTGAGCAGTTCTTC. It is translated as CASSYTAGRIGEQFF.

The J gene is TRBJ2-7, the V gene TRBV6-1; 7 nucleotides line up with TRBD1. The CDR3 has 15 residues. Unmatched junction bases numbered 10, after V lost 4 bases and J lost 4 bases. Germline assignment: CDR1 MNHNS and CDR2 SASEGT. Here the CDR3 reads CASSALTGSGYEQYF. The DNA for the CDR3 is TGTGCCAGCAGTGCCTTGACAGGGTCGGGATACGAGCAGTACTTC.

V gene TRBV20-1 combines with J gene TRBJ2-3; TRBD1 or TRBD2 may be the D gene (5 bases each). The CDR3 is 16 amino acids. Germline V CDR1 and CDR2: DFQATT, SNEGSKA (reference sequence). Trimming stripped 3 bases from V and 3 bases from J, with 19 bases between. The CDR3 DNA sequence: TGCAGTGCTAGCTCAACGGGGACCATCGGAACAGATACGCAGTATTTT. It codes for CSASSTGTIGTDTQYF.